This T cell receptor beta chain stems from a study of blood T cell repertoires in COVID-19. Across the study: Material from acute and convalescent COVID-19 was sourced from the United States, Italy and Spain.

This clone occurred once. In the source study's methods: The assay estimated nucleated cells by amplifying reference gene primers. Clones were sequenced by immunoSEQ multiplex PCR, and TCRdb holds only the in-frame ones, with some missing. That table furnishes V, J and clone size, whereas the DNA furnished D and trimming. This sample carries roughly 400,000 clones, 70% to 90% of them seen once, and the ten largest clones take 1.4% to 1.5%. This CDR3 is 15 amino acids long. CDR1 is SGHTA and CDR2 is FQGTGA in the germline V gene. Trimming removed 5 bases from V and 7 bases from J; junction bases left unmatched: 6.

This receptor was taken from a woman between 18 and 29 years old who had been exposed to COVID-19. Sequencing was carried out using PBMCs or T cells enriched from blood (not recorded which). The genes are TRBV7-3 and TRBJ2-1; the match to TRBD2 covers 12 bases. The DNA for the CDR3 is TGTGCCAGCAGCGCCCTAGCGGGGGGGCGAAATGAGCAGTTCTTC. Amino acid sequence: CASSALAGGRNEQFF.